This paragraph reports one T cell receptor beta chain. Its target is not known. TCRdb's copy holds only in-frame clones and misses some; the assay was immunoSEQ multiplex PCR. The sample carries around 300,000 clones, around 89% recorded once. These data come from a study of Ad26.COV2.S vaccination and SARS-CoV-2 variants. Treatment reported: 19 received Ad26.COV2.S at low or high dose, single or two shots; roughly 5 received placebo; per-sample allocation not given. Samples analyzed were those drawn on day 63 after the first vaccine or placebo injection. Regarding the study as a whole: Vaccinated and placebo-treated recipients had similar non-spike TCR breadth. Measurements of TCR breadth and depth may have given underestimates of the total T cell responses.

The sequencing here drew on peripheral blood, taken in a trial of Ad26.COV2.S vaccine versus placebo. This sequence originates from a person aged 18 to 59 who received the Ad26.COV2.S COVID-19 vaccine or a placebo.

The CDR3 nucleotides read TGTGCCATCAGAGAACGGGACGTTGATAGCAATCAGCCCCAGCATTTT. Its translation is CAIRERDVDSNQPQHF. V gene TRBV10-3 combines with J gene TRBJ1-5, with D perhaps TRBD1 (5 bases). Trimming pared 6 bases from V and 0 bases from J, leaving 15 bases between. The CDR3 has 16 amino acids. The germline V gene encodes CDR1 ENHRY and CDR2 SYGVKD.